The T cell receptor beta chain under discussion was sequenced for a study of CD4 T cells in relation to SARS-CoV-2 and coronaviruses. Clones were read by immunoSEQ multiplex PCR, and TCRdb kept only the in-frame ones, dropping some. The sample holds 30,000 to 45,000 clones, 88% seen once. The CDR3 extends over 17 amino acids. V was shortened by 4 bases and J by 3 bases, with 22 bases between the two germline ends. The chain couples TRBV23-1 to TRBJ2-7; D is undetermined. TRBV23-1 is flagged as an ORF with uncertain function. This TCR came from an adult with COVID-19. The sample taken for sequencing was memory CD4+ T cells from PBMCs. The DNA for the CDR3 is TGCGCCAGCAGTCCCCCCGTGAAGGGTCGGACGAGCTACGAGCAGTACTTC. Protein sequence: CASSPPVKGRTSYEQYF.